This T cell receptor beta chain is from a study of shared clonotypes between healthy human individuals. Study summary: The study drew on a couple of women and a few men aged 18 to 49 as donors.

The CDR3 loop spans 14 amino acids. Germline V CDR1 and CDR2: SGHRS, YFSETQ. V gave up 5 bases and J gave up 0 bases, with 10 bases separating them. CD45RA+ naive and CD45RA-negative memory subsets were separated from CD4+ cells. This clone has just a few counts. Its antigen is currently unknown. Regarding the study as a whole: Generation probability values for non-shared clonotypes were lower than those for clonotypes shared by all four donors.

Method: immunoSEQ multiplex PCR; TCRdb's copy keeps in-frame clones and lacks some. The sample contains roughly 300,000 clones, about 70% of which appear only once. The rearrangement uses TRBV5-1 and TRBJ2-3; D gene uncertain. The sequenced sample was memory CD4+ T cells sorted from blood. Subset reported: CD45RA-negative fraction. The source of this sequence is a young man in good health. Written as DNA, the CDR3 is TGCGCCAGCAGGAAGGAAGGGAGCACAGATACGCAGTATTTT. As protein: CASRKEGSTDTQYF.